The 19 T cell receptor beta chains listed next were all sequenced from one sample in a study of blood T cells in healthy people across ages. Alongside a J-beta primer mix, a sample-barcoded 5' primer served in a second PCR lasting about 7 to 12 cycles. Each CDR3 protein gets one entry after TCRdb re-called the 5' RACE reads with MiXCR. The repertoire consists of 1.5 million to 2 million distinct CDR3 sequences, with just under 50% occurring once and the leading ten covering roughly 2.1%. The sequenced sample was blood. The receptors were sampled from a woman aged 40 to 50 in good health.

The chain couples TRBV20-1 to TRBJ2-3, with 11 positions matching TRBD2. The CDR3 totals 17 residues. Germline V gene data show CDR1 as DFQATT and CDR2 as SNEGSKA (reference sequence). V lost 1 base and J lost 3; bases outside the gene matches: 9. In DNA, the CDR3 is TGCAGTGCTAGAGGTCGACTAGCGGGATGGGAAACAGATACGCAGTATTTT. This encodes CSARGRLAGWETDTQYF.

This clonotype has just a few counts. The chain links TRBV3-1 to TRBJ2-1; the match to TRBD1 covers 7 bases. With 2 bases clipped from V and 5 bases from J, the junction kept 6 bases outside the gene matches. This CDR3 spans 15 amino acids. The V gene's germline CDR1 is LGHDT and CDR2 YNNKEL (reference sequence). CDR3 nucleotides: TGTGCCAGCAGCCAAACCCCCGGGACAGACAATGAGCAGTTCTTC. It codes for CASSQTPGTDNEQFF.

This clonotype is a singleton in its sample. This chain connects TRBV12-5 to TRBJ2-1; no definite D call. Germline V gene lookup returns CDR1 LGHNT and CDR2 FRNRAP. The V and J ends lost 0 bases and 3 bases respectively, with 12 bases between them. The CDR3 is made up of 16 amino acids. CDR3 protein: CASGLVFPRFYNEQFF. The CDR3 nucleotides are TGTGCTAGTGGTTTGGTCTTTCCTCGCTTCTACAATGAGCAGTTCTTC. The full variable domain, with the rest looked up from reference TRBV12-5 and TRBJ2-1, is DARVTQTPRHKVTEMGQEVTMRCQPILGHNTVFWYRQTMMQGLELLAYFRNRAPLDDSGMPKDRFSAEMPDATLATLKIQPSEPRDSAVYFCASGLVFPRFYNEQFFGPGTRLTVL.

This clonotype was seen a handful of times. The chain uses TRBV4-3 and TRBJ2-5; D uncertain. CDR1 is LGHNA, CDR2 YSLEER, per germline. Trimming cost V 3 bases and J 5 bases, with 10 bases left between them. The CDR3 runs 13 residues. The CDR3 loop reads CASSHSFLETQYF. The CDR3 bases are TGCGCCAGCAGCCATAGCTTTCTGGAGACCCAGTACTTC.

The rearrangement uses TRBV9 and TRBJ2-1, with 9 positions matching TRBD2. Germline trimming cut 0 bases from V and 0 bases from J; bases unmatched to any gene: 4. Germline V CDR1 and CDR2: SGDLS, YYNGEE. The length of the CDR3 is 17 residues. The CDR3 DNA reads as TGTGCCAGCAGCGTAGGATCTAGCGGGGTCTCCTACAATGAGCAGTTCTTC. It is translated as CASSVGSSGVSYNEQFF.

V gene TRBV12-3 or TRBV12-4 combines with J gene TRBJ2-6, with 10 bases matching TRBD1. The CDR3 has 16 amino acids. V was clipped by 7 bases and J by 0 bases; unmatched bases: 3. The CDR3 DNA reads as TGTGCCAGCACCGGGGACAGGGGCTCTGGGGCCAACGTCCTGACTTTC. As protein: CASTGDRGSGANVLTF.

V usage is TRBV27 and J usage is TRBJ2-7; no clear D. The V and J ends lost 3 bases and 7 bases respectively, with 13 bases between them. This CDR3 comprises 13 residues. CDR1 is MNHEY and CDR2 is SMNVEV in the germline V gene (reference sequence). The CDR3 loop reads CASSLTGSEEQYF. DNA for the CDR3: TGTGCCAGCAGTTTGACCGGGTCTGAGGAGCAGTACTTC.

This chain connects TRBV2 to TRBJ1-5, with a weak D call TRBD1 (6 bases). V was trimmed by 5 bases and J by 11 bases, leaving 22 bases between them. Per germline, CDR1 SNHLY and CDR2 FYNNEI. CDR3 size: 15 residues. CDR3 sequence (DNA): TGTGCCAGCAGTCGACAGGTCCCAATCGGGGGAGCCCAGCATTTT. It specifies CASSRQVPIGGAQHF.

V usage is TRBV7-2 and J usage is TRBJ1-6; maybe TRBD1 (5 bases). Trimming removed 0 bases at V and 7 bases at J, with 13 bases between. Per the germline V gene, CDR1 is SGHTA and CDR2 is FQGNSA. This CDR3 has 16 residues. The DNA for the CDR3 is TGTGCCAGCAGCTTAGCGCAGGCAGGGTTGAATTCACCCCTCCACTTT. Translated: CASSLAQAGLNSPLHF.

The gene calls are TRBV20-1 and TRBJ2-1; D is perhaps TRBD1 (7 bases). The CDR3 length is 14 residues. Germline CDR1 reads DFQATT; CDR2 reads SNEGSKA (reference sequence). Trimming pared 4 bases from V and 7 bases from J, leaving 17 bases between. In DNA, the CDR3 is TGCAGTGCTACGAGGCAGGGGGGAATGAATGAGCAGTTCTTC. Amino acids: CSATRQGGMNEQFF.

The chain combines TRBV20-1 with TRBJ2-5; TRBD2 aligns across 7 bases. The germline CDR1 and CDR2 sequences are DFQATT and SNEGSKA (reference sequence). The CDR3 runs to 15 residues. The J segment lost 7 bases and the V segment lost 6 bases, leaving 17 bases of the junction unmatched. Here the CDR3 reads CSAPDVAGVSRTQYF. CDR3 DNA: TGCAGTGCACCTGACGTAGCGGGTGTCTCGCGGACCCAGTACTTC.

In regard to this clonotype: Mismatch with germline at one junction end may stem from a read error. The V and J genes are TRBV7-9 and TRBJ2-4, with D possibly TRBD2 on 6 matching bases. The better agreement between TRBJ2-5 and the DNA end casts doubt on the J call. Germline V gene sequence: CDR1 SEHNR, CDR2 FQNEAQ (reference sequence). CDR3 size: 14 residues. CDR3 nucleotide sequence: TGTACCAGCAGCTTAGGGACTCTCCCAGAGACCCAGTACTTC. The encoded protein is CTSSLGTLPETQYF.

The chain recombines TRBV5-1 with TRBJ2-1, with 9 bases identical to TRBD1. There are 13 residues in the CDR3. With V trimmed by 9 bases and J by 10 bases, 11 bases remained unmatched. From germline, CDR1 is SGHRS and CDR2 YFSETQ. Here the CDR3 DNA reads TGCGCCATCTCTCCTGGGACAGGGCAAGAGCAGTTCTTC. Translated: CAISPGTGQEQFF.

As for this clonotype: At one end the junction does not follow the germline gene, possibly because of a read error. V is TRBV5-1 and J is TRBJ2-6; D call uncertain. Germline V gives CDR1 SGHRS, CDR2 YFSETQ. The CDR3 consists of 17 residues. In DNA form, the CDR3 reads TGCGCCAGTAGCTTCGACACCCAAGACTCTGGGGCCAACGTCCTGACTTTC. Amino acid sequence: CASSFDTQDSGANVLTF.

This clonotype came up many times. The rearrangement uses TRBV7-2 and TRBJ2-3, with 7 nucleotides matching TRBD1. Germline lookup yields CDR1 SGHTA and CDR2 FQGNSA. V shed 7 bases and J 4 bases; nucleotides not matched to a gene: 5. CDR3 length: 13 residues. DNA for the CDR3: TGTGCCAGCACCTCAACAGGGGCAGATACGCAGTATTTT. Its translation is CASTSTGADTQYF.

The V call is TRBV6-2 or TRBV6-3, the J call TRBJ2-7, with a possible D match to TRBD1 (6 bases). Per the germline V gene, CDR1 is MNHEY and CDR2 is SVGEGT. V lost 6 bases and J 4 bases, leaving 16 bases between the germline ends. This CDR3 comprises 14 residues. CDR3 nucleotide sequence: TGTGCCAGCAGAAGACAGACAGGTCCTTACGAGCAGTACTTC. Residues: CASRRQTGPYEQYF.

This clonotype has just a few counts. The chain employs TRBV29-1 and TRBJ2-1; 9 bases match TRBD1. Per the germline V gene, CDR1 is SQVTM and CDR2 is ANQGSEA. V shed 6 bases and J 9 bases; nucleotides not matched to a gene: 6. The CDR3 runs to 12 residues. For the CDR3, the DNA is TGCAGCGTACCGGGACAGGGATTTGAGCAGTTCTTC. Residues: CSVPGQGFEQFF.

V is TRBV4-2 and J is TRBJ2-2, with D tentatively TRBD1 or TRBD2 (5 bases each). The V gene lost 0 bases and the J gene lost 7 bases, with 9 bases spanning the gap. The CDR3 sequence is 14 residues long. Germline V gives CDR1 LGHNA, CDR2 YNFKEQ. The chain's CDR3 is CASSQEGTIGELFF. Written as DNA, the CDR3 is TGTGCCAGCAGCCAAGAAGGGACGATCGGGGAGCTGTTTTTT.

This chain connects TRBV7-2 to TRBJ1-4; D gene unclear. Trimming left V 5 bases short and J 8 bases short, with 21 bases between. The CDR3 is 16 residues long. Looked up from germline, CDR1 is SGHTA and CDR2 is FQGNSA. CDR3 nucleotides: TGTGCCAGCAGCCCCCAGCCGACAAGCTACGGGGAAAAACTGTTTTTT. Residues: CASSPQPTSYGEKLFF.